This T cell receptor (beta chain) was sequenced during a study of cytomegalovirus exposure and HLA in healthy donors. Study-level findings and limits: The investigators catalogued 150 to 200 TCR beta chains as cytomegalovirus-associated. HLA alleles were associated with 16,951 TCR beta sequences in a later analysis at 0.05 false discovery rate. Analyzed later, most CMV-associated TCR beta chains appeared HLA-restricted.

The trim removed 0 bases at V and 2 bases at J, leaving 9 bases unmatched. The germline V gene encodes CDR1 GTSNPN and CDR2 SVGIG (reference sequence). The CDR3 has 17 residues. Note on this clone: The target antigen is unknown.

The PCR ran on 60 Vbeta and 13 Jbeta primers. Sequencing used immunoSEQ multiplex PCR; TCRdb keeps in-frame clones, though not all of them. The table lists more than 140,000 clones, about 64% of them singletons, with around 2.9% in the top ten. The TCR sequence derives from a woman aged 25 to 39 in good health and CMV-seropositive. The sample taken for sequencing was PBMCs. The V gene is TRBV30, the J gene TRBJ1-5; TRBD1 matches at 8 bases. In DNA form, the CDR3 reads TGTGCCTGGAGTGTAACCCGGACAGGGTTTGGCAATCAGCCCCAGCATTTT. It codes for CAWSVTRTGFGNQPQHF.